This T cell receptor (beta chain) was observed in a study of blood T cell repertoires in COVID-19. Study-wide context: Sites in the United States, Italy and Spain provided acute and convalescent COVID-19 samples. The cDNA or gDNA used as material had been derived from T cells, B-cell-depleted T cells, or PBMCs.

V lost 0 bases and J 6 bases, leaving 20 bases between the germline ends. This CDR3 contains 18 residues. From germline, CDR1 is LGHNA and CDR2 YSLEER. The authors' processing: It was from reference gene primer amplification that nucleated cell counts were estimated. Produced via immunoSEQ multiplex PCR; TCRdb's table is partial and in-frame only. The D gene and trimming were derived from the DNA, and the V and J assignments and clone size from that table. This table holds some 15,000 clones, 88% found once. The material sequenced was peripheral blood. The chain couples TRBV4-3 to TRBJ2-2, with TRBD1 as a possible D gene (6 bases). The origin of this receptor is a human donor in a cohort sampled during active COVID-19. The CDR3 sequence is CASSQDRYTGIGAGELFF. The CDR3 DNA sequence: TGCGCCAGCAGCCAAGATCGATATACAGGGATAGGTGCCGGGGAGCTGTTTTTT.